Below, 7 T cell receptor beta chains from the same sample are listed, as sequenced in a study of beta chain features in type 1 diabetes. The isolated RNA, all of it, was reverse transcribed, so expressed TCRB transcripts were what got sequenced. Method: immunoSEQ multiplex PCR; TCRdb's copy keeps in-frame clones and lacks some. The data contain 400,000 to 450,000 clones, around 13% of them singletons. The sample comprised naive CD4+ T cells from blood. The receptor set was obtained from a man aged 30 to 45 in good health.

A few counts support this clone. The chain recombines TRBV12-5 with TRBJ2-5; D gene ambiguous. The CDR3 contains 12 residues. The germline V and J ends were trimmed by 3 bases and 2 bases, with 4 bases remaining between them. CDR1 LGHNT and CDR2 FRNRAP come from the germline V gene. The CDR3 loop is CASGFTQETQYF. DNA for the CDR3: TGTGCTAGTGGTTTCACGCAAGAGACCCAGTACTTC.

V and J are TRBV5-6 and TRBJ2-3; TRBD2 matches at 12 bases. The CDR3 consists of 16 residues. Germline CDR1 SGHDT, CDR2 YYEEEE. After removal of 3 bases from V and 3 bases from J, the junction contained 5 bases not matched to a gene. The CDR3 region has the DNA TGTGCCAGCAGCTACTGGACTAGCGGGATTACAGATACGCAGTATTTT. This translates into CASSYWTSGITDTQYF.

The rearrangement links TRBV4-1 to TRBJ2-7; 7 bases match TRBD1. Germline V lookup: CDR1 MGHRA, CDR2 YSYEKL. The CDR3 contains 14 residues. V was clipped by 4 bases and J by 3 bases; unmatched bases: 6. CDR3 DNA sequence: TGCGCCAGCAGCCTACAGGGGATTGGCTACGAGCAGTACTTC. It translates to CASSLQGIGYEQYF.

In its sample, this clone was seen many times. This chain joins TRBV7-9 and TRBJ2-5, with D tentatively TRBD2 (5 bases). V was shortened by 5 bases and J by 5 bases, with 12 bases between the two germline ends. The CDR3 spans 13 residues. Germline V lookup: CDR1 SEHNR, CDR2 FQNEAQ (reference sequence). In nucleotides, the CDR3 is TGTGCCAGCAGCGAGAGGGCTCATGAGACCCAGTACTTC. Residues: CASSERAHETQYF.

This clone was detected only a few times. In DNA form, the CDR3 reads TGCAGCGCCTCACTAGCGGGGGGGCGGGAGACCCAGTACTTC. This encodes CSASLAGGRETQYF. The chain uses TRBV29-1 and TRBJ2-5; TRBD2 matches 13 bases. Germline values: CDR1 SQVTM, CDR2 ANQGSEA. J gave up 5 bases and V 7 bases, and 7 bases lay outside the gene matches. The CDR3 has 14 residues.

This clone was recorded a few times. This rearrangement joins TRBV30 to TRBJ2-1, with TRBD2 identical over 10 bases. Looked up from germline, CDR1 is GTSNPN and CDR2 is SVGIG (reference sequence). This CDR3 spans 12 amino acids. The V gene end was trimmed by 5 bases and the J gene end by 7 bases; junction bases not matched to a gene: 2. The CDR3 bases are TGTGCCTGGCAGCGGGAGGGGAATGAGCAGTTCTTC. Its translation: CAWQREGNEQFF.

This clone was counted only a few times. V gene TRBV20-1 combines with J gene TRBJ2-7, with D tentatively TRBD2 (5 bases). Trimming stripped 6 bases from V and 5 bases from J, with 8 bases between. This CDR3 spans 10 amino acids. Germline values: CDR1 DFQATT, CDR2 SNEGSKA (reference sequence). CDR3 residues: CSAREDEQYF. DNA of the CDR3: TGCAGTGCGAGGGAAGACGAGCAGTACTTC.